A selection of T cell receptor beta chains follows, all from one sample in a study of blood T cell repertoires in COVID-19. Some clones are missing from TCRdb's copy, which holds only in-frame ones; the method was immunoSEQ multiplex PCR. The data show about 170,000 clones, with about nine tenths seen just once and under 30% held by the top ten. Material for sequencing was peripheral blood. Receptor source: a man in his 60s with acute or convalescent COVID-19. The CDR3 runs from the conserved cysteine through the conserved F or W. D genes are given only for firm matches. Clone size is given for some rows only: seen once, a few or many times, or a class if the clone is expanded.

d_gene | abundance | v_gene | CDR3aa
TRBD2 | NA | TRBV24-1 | CATRQGLAGVADTQYF
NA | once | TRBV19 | CASSMLGAYTF
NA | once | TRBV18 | CASSRTIDRVGYNEQFF
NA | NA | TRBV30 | CAWLRGVGNEQFF
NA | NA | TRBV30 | CAWSLDRISYTF
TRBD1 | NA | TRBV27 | CASSWTGASYGYTF
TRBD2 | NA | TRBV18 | CASSPEGLAETQYF
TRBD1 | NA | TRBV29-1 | CSVSYAQGAAQPQHF
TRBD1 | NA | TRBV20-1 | CSASSYGTAKEKLFF
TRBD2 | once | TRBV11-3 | CASSPSGRGDTQYF
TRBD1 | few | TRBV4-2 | CASSPGQGAWDEQFF
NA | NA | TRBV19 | CASSIAQQGYYGYTF
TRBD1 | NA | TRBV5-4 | CASSSPGQNYGYTF
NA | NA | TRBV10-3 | CAIRSTGPSTDTQYF
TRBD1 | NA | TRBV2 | CASSPDRDVEKLFF
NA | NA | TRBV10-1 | CASSLGGGPYNEQFF
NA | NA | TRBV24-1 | CATPVRPCLSGNTIYF
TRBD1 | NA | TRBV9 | CASSVGTGSAYEQYF
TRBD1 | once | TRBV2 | CAIQKGARTDTQYF
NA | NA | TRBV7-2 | CASSFRGTSYEQYF
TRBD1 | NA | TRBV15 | CATSRARTGNEQYF
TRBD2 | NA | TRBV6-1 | CASSATTSGRFYEQYF
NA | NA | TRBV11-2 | CASSPRGGWYF
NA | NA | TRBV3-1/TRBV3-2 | CASSLARGSYGYTF
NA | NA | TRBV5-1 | CASSLVEQGETQYF
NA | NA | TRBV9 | CASSSDYGYTF
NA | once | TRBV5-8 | CASSRLAGVANYGYTF
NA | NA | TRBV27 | CASSLIGLYGYTF
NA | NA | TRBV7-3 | CASSLDSNYGYTF
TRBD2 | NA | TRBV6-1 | CASSESRSGRWADTQYF
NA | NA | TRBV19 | CASSGGTHYNEQFF
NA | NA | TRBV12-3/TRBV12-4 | CASSHRVTEAFF
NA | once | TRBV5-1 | CASSLRTENYGYTF
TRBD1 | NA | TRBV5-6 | CASSLGVTGKANYGYTF
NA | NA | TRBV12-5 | CASGLGYLGAESYEQYF
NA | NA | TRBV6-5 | CATQTGDTQYF
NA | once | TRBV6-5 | CASSRLNTIYF
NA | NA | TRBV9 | CASSLQGGPTGELFF
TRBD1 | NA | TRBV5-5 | CASSLDGTGISEAFF
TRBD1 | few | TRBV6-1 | CASSESPTGGVGAFF
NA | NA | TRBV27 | CASSLMTGLNNEQFF
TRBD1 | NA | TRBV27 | CASSSLLGQVDYGYTF
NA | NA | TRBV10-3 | CATMGAGNQPQHF
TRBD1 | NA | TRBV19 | CASSMADRGFQYF
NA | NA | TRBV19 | CASTPSRPDSYGYTF
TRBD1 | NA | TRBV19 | CASSRGQGVAFF